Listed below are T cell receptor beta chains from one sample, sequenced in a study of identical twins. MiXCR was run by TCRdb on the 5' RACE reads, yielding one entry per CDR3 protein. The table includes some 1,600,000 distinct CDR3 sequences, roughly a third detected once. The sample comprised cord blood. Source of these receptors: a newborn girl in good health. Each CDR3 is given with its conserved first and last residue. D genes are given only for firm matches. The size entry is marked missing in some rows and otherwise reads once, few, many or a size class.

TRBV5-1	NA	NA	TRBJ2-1	TGCGCCAGCAGCTTGGGGCCTAGGGGCGATGAGCAGTTCTTC	CASSLGPRGDEQFF
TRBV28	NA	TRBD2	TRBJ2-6	TGTGCCAGCCGCGGGGGACTAGCGGGGGCTGGGGCCAACGTCCTGACTTTC	CASRGGLAGAGANVLTF
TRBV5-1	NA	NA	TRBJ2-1	TGCGCCAGCAGCTTGATTTGGGGGTACAATGAGCAGTTCTTC	CASSLIWGYNEQFF
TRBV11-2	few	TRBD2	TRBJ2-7	TGTGCCAGCAGCTCATACCGACTAGCGGTTAGCTACAATGAGCAGTACTTC	CASSSYRLAVSYNEQYF
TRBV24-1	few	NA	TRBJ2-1	TGTGCCACCACCTTGGACAATGAGCAGTTCTTC	CATTLDNEQFF
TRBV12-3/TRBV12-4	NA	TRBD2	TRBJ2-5	TGTGCCAGCAGTTTAGGGGTAGCGGGTAGCGTAGGGCAAGAGATGTCCCAGTACTTC	CASSLGVAGSVGQEMSQYF
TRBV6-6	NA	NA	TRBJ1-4	TGTGCCAGCAGTTACTCTACAGATAGTGAAAAACTGTTTTTT	CASSYSTDSEKLFF
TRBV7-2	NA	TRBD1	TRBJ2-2	TGTGCCAGCAGCAGACAGGGACGTTCGAATACCGGGGAGCTGTTTTTT	CASSRQGRSNTGELFF
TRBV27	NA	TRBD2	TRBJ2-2	TGTGCCAGCAGTTTACTAGCGGGGCGTGGCACCGGGGAGCTGTTTTTT	CASSLLAGRGTGELFF
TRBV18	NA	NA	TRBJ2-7	TGTGCCAGCTCACCACCTAGGACAGACTCCTACGAGCAGTACTTC	CASSPPRTDSYEQYF
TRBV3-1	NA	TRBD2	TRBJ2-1	TGTGCCAGCAGCCATGGGCTAGCGGGCGCCACGCCCTACAATGAGCAGTTCTTC	CASSHGLAGATPYNEQFF
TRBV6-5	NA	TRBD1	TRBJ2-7	TGTGCCAGCAGTTACACGACAGGGGGCCTTTCCTACGAGCAGTACTTC	CASSYTTGGLSYEQYF
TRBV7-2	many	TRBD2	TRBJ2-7	TGTGCCAGCAGCGCCGGGACTAGCGTATACGAGCAGTACTTC	CASSAGTSVYEQYF
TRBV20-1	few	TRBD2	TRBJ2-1	TGCAGTGCTAGAGATCTGAGCAGCGGGAGCCAGTTCTTC	CSARDLSSGSQFF
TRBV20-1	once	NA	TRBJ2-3	NA	CSAIKDRAGNTEAFFGQGTDTQYF
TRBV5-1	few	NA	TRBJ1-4	TGCGCCAGCAGCTGGGGGCGAGCTAATGAAAAACTGTTTTTT	CASSWGRANEKLFF
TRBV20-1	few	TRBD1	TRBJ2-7	TGCAGTGCTAGTCGGGCAGGGGGCTCCTACGAGCAGTACTTC	CSASRAGGSYEQYF
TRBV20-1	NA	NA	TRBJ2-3	TGCAGTGCTCCATCAGGGGCGGGATGGAGGACAGATACGCAGTATTTT	CSAPSGAGWRTDTQYF
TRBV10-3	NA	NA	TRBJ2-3	TGTGCCATCAGTGACATTGGAGATACGCAGTATTTT	CAISDIGDTQYF
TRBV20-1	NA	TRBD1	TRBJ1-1	TGCAGTACAAGGGGGCGAACTGAAGCTTTCTTT	CSTRGRTEAFF
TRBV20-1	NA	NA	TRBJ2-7	TGCAGTGCCAGGGGTGTCGCTAACGAGCAGTACTTC	CSARGVANEQYF
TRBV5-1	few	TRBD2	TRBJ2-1	TGCGCCAGCAGCCCGCCGGGACTAGCGGTCAACAATGAGCAGTTCTTC	CASSPPGLAVNNEQFF
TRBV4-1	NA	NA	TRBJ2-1	TGCGCCAGCAGCCAATATTCAGTCAACTACAATGAGCAGTTCTTC	CASSQYSVNYNEQFF
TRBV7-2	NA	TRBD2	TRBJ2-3	TGTGCCAGCAGCCAGGGACTAGCGGGAGTAAGCACGCAGTATTTT	CASSQGLAGVSTQYF
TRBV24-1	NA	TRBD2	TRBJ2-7	TGTGCCGCCAGTGATTTCCGGACTAGCGGGAAAACCCGGAACGAGCAGTACTTC	CAASDFRTSGKTRNEQYF
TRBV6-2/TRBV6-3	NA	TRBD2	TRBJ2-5	TGTGCCAGCAGTTACCAGCGGGAGGGCCGGAGACAAGAGACCCAGTACTTC	CASSYQREGRRQETQYF
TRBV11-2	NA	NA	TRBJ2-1	TGTGCCAGCAGCTTATTCGGCCTAGGGGGGGGTGAGCAGTTCTTC	CASSLFGLGGGEQFF
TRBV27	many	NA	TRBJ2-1	TGTGCCAGCAGCACTAGCCACTCCTACAATGAGCAGTTCTTC	CASSTSHSYNEQFF
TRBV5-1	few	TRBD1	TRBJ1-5	TGCGCCAGCAGCTTAGGGACAGCACCCAATCAGCCCCAGCATTTT	CASSLGTAPNQPQHF
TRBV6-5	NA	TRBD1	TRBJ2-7	TGTGCCAGCAGAGCGGACAGGGGACCCTACAATGAGCAGTACTTC	CASRADRGPYNEQYF
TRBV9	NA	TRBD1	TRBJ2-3	TGTGCCAGCAGCGGGGAGACAGGGCCGACGTTCACAGATACGCAGTATTTT	CASSGETGPTFTDTQYF
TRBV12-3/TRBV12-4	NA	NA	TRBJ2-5	TGTGCCAGCAGTCCCGACGGGGGTGGGCAGTACTTC	CASSPDGGGQYF
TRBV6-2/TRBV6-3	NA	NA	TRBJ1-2	TGTGCCAGCAGTCCCCCGTGGAGGGAACCCTATGGCTACACCTTC	CASSPPWREPYGYTF
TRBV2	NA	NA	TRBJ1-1	TGTGCCAGCAGGAAGGGAGGGGAGGACACTGAAGCTTTCTTT	CASRKGGEDTEAFF
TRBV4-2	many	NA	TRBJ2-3	TGTGCCAGCAGCCAAGATGGGGGTCTGGCAGATACGCAGTATTTT	CASSQDGGLADTQYF
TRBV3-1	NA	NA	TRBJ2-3	TGTGCCAGCAAGGGACGGGCCGGCACAGATACGCAGTATTTT	CASKGRAGTDTQYF
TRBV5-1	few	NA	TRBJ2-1	TGCGCCAGCAGTATGGGGGATTCATCCAATGAGCAGTTCTTC	CASSMGDSSNEQFF
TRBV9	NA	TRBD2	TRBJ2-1	TGTGCCAGCAGCAAAAGCGGGAACTACAATGAGCAGTTCTTC	CASSKSGNYNEQFF
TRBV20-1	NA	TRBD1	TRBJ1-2	TGCAGTGCTAGAGATAGACAGGGGCCTAGCCAAATCTATGGCTACACCTTC	CSARDRQGPSQIYGYTF
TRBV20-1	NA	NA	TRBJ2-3	TGCAGTGCTAGTCCCCGGACGGGTAGCACAGATACGCAGTATTTT	CSASPRTGSTDTQYF
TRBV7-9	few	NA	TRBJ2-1	TGTGCCAGCAGCTTAATAAGGGACAATGAGCAGTTCTTC	CASSLIRDNEQFF
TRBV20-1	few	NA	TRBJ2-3	TGCAGTGCTAGCGGGAGCGTGAGCACAGATACGCAGTATTTT	CSASGSVSTDTQYF
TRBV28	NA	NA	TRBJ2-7	TGTGCCAGCAGTTTATGGGTTACTTATACCGGGGCATCCTACGAGCAGTACTTC	CASSLWVTYTGASYEQYF